This note documents a single TCR beta chain sequence. The record originates from a study of type 1 and type 2 diabetes patients. Genomic DNA was the PCR template. Multiplex PCR with 30 forward and 13 reverse primers amplified the TCR beta CDR3. TCRdb reanalysed the multiplex PCR reads using MiXCR and keeps one entry per CDR3 protein. This sample has around 300,000 distinct CDR3 sequences, with around 47% found just once. No donor had another autoimmune disease or recent infection within four weeks. J lost 6 bases, V lost 4 bases, and 7 bases had no gene match. The CDR3 is made up of 16 amino acids. Looked up from germline, CDR1 is SGHTA and CDR2 is FQGTGA.

The V and J genes are TRBV7-3 and TRBJ2-1; 12 positions match TRBD2. The receptor was derived from a man between 18 and 29 years old with type 2 diabetes. The sequencing input was peripheral blood mononuclear cells (PBMCs). CDR3 sequence: CASSSPTSGRFNEQFF. For the CDR3, the DNA is TGTGCCAGCAGCTCTCCCACTAGCGGGAGGTTCAATGAGCAGTTCTTC.